Reported below is one T cell receptor (beta chain). Original methodology: Estimated nucleated cell counts came from reference gene primer amplification. Data came from immunoSEQ multiplex PCR; TCRdb stores just in-frame clones and leaves some out. Clone size and V and J calls were adopted from that table, with D and trimming inferred from the DNA. The table has about 98,000 clones, approximately 86% seen once. This sample is part of a study of blood T cell repertoires in COVID-19. Study-level information: Acute-phase and convalescent COVID-19 samples originated in the United States, Italy and Spain. T cells, B-cell-depleted T cells, or PBMCs provided the cDNA or gDNA that served as material.

V dropped 3 bases and J dropped 3; count of bases not matched to a gene: 3. Germline CDR1 SGHDT, CDR2 YYEEEE. This CDR3 spans 13 amino acids. This TCR came from a woman in her forties or fifties with COVID-19, enrolled during active disease. Sequences were obtained from peripheral blood. The chain is built from TRBV5-6 and TRBJ2-7; 7 nucleotides match TRBD1. The CDR3 reads CASSWTGYYEQYF. CDR3 DNA sequence: TGTGCCAGCAGCTGGACAGGATACTACGAGCAGTACTTC. Variable domain in full (rest from reference TRBV5-6 and TRBJ2-7): DAGVTQSPTHLIKTRGQQVTLRCSPKSGHDTVSWYQQALGQGPQFIFQYYEEEERQRGNFPDRFSGHQFPNYSSELNVNALLLGDSALYLCASSWTGYYEQYFGPGTRLTVT.